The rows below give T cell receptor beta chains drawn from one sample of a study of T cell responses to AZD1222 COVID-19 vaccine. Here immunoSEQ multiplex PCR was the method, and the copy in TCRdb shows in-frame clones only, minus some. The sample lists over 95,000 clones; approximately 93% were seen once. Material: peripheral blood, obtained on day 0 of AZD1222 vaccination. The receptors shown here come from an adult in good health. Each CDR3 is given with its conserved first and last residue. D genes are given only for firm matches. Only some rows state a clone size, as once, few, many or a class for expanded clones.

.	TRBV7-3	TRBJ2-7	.	TGTGCCAGCAGCTTAGGGGGACACTACGAGCAGTACTTC	CASSLGGHYEQYF
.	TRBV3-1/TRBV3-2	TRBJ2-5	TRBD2	TGTGCCAGCAGCCCTTATTCACTAGCGGGGGTCGAGACCCAGTACTTC	CASSPYSLAGVETQYF
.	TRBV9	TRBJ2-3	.	TGTGCCAGCACCCAATTAGTAGCAGATACGCAGTATTTT	CASTQLVADTQYF
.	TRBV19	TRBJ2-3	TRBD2	TGTGCCAGTAGTACTAGACTAGCGGGGCGAGATACGCAGTATTTT	CASSTRLAGRDTQYF
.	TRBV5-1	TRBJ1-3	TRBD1	TGCGCCAGCAGCTGGGAATCCGGGACAGGGGGACGAAACACCATATATTTT	CASSWESGTGGRNTIYF
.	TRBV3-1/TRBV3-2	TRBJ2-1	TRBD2	TGTGCCAGCAGCGCAGCCGGGACTAGCGGTGAGCAGTTCTTC	CASSAAGTSGEQFF
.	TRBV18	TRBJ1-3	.	TGTGCCAGCTCCCGGGACTCGAGCACTGGAAACACCATATATTTT	CASSRDSSTGNTIYF
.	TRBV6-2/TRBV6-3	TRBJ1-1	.	TGTGCCAGCAGTTACTCACCCTTTGAGACTTCTGAAGCTTTCTTT	CASSYSPFETSEAFF
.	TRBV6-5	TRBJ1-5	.	TGTGCCAGCAGGACCGTCGACAGCACTAATCAGCCCCAGCATTTT	CASRTVDSTNQPQHF
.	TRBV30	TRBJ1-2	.	TGTGCCTGGAACACGAACCTACACGGACCGATAAACTATGGCTACACCTTC	CAWNTNLHGPINYGYTF
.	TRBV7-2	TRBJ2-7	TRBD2	TGTGCCAGCAGCCCCCGGGACTACGGGTACGAGCAGTACTTC	CASSPRDYGYEQYF
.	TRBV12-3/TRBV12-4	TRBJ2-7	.	TGTGCCAGCAGTTTAGTACGGAGCTACGAGCAGTACTTC	CASSLVRSYEQYF
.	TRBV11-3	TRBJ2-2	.	TGTGCCAGCAGCTTAGGGGGCGATGGCGGGGAGCTGTTTTTT	CASSLGGDGGELFF
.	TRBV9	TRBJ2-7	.	TGTGCCAGCAGCGTAGCTCTGAATCAGCGCCTATACGAGCAGTACTTC	CASSVALNQRLYEQYF
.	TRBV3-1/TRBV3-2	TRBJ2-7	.	TGTGCCAGCAGTGATAGGGTTGAGTCCTACGAGCAGTACTTC	CASSDRVESYEQYF
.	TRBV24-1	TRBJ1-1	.	TGTGCCCGGGCGGGGTGCACTGAAGCTTTCTTT	CARAGCTEAFF
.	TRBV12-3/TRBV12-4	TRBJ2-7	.	TGTGCCAGCAGAGGAGGATACGAGCAGTACTTC	CASRGGYEQYF
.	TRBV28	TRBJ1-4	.	TGTGCCAGCAGTGCCATGGGGGGGAGAGCGGCGAATTCTAATGAAAAACTGTTTTTT	CASSAMGGRAANSNEKLFF
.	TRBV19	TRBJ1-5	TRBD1	TGTGCCAGTAGTATAGCACAGGGGGCCGCAAATCAGCCCCAGCATTTT	CASSIAQGAANQPQHF
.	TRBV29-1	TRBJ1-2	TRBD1	TGCAGCGGGGGGACAGGGTTAAATGGCTACACCTTC	CSGGTGLNGYTF
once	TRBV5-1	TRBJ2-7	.	TGCGCCAGCAGCTTGGTTATGGACTACGAGCAGTACTTC	CASSLVMDYEQYF
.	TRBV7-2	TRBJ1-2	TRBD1	TGTGCCAGCAGCTTTAGCGGGGGGCCGCAGGGGGCTGGCTACACCTTC	CASSFSGGPQGAGYTF
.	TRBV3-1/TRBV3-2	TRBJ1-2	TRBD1	TGTGCCAGCAGCCGTCAGACAGGGGTACTTTTAAACTATGGCTACACCTTC	CASSRQTGVLLNYGYTF
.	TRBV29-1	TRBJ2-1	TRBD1	TGCAGCGTCAAAGGACAGGGGGACTACAATGAGCAGTTCTTC	CSVKGQGDYNEQFF
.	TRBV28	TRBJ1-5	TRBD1	TGTGCCAGCAGTTTAGCACAGGGGGCTCTTCAGCCCCAGCATTTT	CASSLAQGALQPQHF
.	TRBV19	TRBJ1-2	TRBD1	TGTGCCAGTAGCAAAGATACCGGGACAGGGGTTGAGGGCTACACCTTC	CASSKDTGTGVEGYTF
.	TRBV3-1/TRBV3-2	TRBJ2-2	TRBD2	TGTGCCAGCAGAGGCGGGGGGGCGGAAACCGGGGAGCTGTTTTTT	CASRGGGAETGELFF
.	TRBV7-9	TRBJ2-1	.	TGTGCCAGCAGCCCTAGACAGTTTGAGCAGTTCTTC	CASSPRQFEQFF
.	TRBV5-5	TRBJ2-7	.	TGTGCCAGCAGCTTGGCGGGACTTCCTTCTAGGGAGCAGTACTTC	CASSLAGLPSREQYF
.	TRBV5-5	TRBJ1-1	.	TGTGCCAGCAGCTTGGAACAGGGTTGGATCACTGAAGCTTTCTTT	CASSLEQGWITEAFF
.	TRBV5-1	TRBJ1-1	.	TGCGCCAGCAGCTTTGGGCAGGGGAATACTGAAGCTTTCTTT	CASSFGQGNTEAFF
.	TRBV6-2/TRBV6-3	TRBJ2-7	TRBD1	TGTGCCAGCAGTTCCCACGGCGTGGGACAGTTCAATCTCGAGCAGTACTTC	CASSSHGVGQFNLEQYF
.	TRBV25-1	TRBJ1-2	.	TGTGCCAGCAGGAGTAACAGGGCCTCTAACTATGGCTACACCTTC	CASRSNRASNYGYTF
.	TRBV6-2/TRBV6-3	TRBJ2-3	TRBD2	TGTGCCAGCAGTTACACTAGCGGGGGGGCCACAGATACGCAGTATTTT	CASSYTSGGATDTQYF
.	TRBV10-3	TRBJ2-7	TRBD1	TGTGCCACCAGGGACAGGGAACCCCTCGTCAACTACGAGCAGTACTTC	CATRDREPLVNYEQYF
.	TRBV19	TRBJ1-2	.	TGTGCCAGTAGTATTAACACGTGGGACTATGGCTACACCTTC	CASSINTWDYGYTF
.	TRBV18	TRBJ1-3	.	TGTGCCAGCCTTCCCCCTTCTGGAAACACCATATATTTT	CASLPPSGNTIYF
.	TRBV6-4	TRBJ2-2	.	TGTGCCAGCAGTGAGGTGGCGGGCGCCGGGGAGCTGTTTTTT	CASSEVAGAGELFF
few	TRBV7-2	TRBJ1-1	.	TGTGCCAGCAGGGGACGGGAATACACTGAAGCTTTCTTT	CASRGREYTEAFF
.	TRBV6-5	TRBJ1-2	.	TGTGCCAGCAGGACGGTCAAGGATCCCTTCTATGGCTACACCTTC	CASRTVKDPFYGYTF
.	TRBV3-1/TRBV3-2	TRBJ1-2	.	TGTGCCAGCAGCCCCCGATCAGGGGTTTCGGGCTACACCTTC	CASSPRSGVSGYTF
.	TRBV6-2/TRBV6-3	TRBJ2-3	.	TGTGCCAGCAGTTCCTTTCTACCACAAAGCACAGATACGCAGTATTTT	CASSSFLPQSTDTQYF